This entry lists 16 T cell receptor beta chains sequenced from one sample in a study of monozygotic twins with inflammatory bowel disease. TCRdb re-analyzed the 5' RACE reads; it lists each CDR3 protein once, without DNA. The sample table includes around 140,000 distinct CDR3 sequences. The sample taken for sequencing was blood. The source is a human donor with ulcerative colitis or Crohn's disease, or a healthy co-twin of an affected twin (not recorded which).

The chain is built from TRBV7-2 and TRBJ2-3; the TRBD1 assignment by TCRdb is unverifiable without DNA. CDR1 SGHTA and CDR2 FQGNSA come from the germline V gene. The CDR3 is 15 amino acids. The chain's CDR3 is CASSLNRGASDTQYF.

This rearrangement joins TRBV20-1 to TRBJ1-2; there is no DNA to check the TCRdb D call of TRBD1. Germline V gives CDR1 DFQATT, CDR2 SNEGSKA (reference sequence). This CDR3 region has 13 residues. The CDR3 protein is CSARATGADGYTF.

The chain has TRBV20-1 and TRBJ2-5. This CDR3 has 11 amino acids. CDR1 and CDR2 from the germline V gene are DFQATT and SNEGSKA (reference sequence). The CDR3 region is CSAERGETQYF.

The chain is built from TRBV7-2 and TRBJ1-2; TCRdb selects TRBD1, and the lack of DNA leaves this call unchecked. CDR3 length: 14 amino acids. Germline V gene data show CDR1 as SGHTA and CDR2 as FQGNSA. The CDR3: CASSLAGGNYGYTF. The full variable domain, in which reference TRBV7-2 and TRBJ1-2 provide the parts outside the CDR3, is GAGVSQSPSNKVTEKGKDVELRCDPISGHTALYWYRQSLGQGLEFLIYFQGNSAPDKSGLPSDRFSAERTGGSVSTLTIQRTQQEDSAVYLCASSLAGGNYGYTFGSGTRLTVV.

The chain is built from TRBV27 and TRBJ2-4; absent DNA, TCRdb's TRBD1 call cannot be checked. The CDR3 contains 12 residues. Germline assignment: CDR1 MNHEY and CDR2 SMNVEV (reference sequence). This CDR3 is CASSSPWNIQYF.

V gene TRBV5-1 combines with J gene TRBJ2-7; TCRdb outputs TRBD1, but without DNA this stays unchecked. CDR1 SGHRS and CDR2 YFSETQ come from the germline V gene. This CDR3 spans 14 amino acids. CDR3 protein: CASSPLTGGSEQYF.

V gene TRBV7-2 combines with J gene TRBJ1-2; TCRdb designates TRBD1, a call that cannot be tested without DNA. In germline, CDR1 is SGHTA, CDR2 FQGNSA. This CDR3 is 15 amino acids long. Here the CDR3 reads CASRDDSRPGYGYTF.

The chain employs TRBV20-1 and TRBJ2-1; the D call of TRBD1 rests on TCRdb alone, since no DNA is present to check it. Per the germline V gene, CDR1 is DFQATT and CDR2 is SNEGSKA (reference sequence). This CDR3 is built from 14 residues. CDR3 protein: CSARVTGKDNEQFF.

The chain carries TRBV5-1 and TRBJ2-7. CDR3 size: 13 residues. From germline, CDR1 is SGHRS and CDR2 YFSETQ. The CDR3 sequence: CASSLYSSYEQYF.

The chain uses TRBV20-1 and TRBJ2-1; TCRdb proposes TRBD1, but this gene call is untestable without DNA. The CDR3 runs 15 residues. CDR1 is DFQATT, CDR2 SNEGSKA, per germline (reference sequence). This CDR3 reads CSAEGRQGTYNEQFF.

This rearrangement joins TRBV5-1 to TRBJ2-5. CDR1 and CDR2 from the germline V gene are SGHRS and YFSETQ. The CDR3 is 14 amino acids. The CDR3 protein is CASSGTGYRETQYF.

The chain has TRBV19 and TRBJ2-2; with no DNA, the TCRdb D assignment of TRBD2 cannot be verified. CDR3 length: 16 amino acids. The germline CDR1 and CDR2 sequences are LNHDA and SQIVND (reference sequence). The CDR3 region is CASSIPQGRVTGELFF. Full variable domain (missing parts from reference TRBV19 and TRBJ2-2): DGGITQSPKYLFRKEGQNVTLSCEQNLNHDAMYWYRQDPGQGLRLIYYSQIVNDFQKGDIAEGYSVSREKKESFPLTVTSAQKNPTAFYLCASSIPQGRVTGELFFGEGSRLTVL.

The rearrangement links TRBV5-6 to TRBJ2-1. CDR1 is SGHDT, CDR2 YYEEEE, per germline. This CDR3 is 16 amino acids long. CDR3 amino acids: CASRLDGSSSYNEQFF.

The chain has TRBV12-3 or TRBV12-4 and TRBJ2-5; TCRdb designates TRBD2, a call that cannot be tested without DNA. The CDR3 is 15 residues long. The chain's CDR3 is CASSLLAGVGETQYF.

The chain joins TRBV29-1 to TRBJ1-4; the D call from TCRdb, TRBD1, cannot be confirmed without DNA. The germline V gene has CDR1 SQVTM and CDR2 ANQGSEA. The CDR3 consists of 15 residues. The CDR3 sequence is CSVAPNTPTNEKLFF.

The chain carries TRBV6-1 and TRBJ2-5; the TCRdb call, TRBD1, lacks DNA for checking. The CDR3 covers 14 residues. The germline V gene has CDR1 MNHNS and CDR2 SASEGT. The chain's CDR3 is CASSAGTGTETQYF.